This T cell receptor beta chain was profiled in a study of cytomegalovirus exposure and HLA in healthy donors listed by TCRdb under 2017. Turning to the overall study: In an earlier analysis of around 540 of the donors, under 300 Gb of sequence data and some 120 million unique TCR beta sequences from 150 million to 200 million T cells were reported. Approximately 300 gigabases of sequencing data and roughly 81 million unique TCR sequences made up an early release that covered several hundred HLA-typed donors. The genetic ancestry cluster associated with self-reported Caucasian donors included over 65% of the 350 to 500 genotyped donors. The study was designed to test whether signatures of past pathogen exposure could be identified by cataloging public T cell receptors. The T cell repertoires of about 700 subjects were profiled by immunosequencing and related to cytomegalovirus serostatus. In addition to the first cohort of 650 to 800 subjects, a separate validation cohort of 120 different subjects was used. High-throughput TCR immunosequencing, statistical association of individual TCRs with disease status, and machine learning were combined to predict cytomegalovirus infection status. A later analysis re-examined previously published TCR beta repertoires from more than 550 donors and added high-resolution HLA genotyping to investigate patterns of TCR occurrence. In the later analysis, no new phenotypic data were used to find candidate immune exposures; instead, reliance was placed on TCR beta sequences and their occurrence across donors. An earlier analysis of approximately 640 of the donors applied high-throughput TCR beta sequencing to assess whether each TCR beta V gene segment acted as functional or pseudogenic. Donor age, sex, ethnicity and CMV serostatus were compiled together with the repertoire data. A later genetic analysis took genome-wide SNP genotypes for about 65% of the 666 donors and used that subset as a discovery cohort. All discovery cohort repertoires had been generated using a single sequencing platform. HLA typing included class I and class II loci at four-digit resolution. The number of donors typed differed by locus, with roughly 629-640 for A, B, C, DRB1 and DQB1, around 520 for DQA1, approximately 580 for DPA1, and 400 to 490 for DPB1. Four or five DR-DQ haplotypes were handled as single units for association and clustering because linkage in the cohort was strong. Among some 410 genotyped donors of the cohort, an average of roughly 240,000 unique TCR beta nucleotide sequences were sequenced per donor, roughly 18% of them non-productive.

The library came from the immunoSEQ multiplex PCR assay. For the multiplex PCR, a mixture combining 60 forward primers for TCR Vbeta segments and 13 reverse primers for TCR Jbeta segments was used. Amplification of the CDR3 region of rearranged TCR beta genes was performed with a multiplex PCR assay on genomic DNA. On the Illumina HiSeq System, the amplified TCR beta libraries were sequenced as 87-base-pair reads. Per the original workflow: In a later analysis, some 80 million unique TCR beta chains were counted across the roughly 670 repertoires, and roughly 11 million of these chains were shared by at least two donors. Raw reads were error-corrected and collapsed into unique sequences by a nearest-neighbor algorithm in which closely related sequences were merged to remove PCR and sequencing errors. CDR3 sequences were aligned to IMGT reference sequences to assign V, D and J gene segments. Each retained sequence needed at least a six-nucleotide match to both a V gene segment and a J gene segment. A rearrangement counted as productive if the CDR3 had no stop codons and remained in frame with V and J, and every other rearrangement counted as non-productive. CDR3 was defined by IMGT convention, running from the second conserved V-encoded cysteine to the conserved J-encoded phenylalanine. Sequences without an unambiguous match to a single V gene segment were excluded from the earlier analysis of a few hundred of the donors. An earlier analysis of about 590 of the donors classified V segments as functional when productive rearrangements were above 56.7% and as segregating when the standard deviation between donors was above 5%. A statistical classification framework was built to diagnose cytomegalovirus status from the catalog of TCR beta chain sequences. In a later analysis, TCR nucleotide sequences were compared against IMGT/GENE-DB human TR gene sequences so that V and J genes could be assigned. Using the TCRdist pipeline, a later analysis assigned CDR3 sequences along with most-parsimonious VDJ recombination scenarios. A later analysis defined each TCR beta chain by its CDR3 amino acid sequence plus V-gene family, and excluded reads lacking a unique V-gene family. In a later analysis, 450 to 600 highly shared, low-generation-probability nucleotide sequences were removed to address suspected cross-contamination and a sequencing artifact. A later analysis calculated a clonal expansion index for each public chain from normalized within-repertoire ranks of inferred template counts. Generation probabilities in a later analysis came from a VDJ recombination model fitted to out-of-frame rearrangements, and those results were checked against IGoR. In a later analysis, TCR-TCR, TCR-HLA and TCR-CMV co-occurrence was scored with hypergeometric tests, and a repertoire-size bias correction was applied to TCR pairs. False discovery rates were estimated in a later analysis by permuting HLA or CMV assignments 20 times. In a later analysis, co-occurring TCRs were grouped using DBSCAN, with TCRdist sequence similarity added in when clustering inside HLA-allele-positive subsets. Repertoires with fewer than 30,000 or more than 120,000 public chains were left out of co-occurrence clustering, as were a handful of repertoires with anomalous nucleotide sharing. TCRdb retrieved this table from immuneACCESS and kept in-frame rearrangements only. Not all clones are present; in checked studies, unresolved V genes account for under half, and no reason is known for the remainder. V and J calls and clone size are copied from that table; D and trimming were computed from the DNA. Present in this sample are roughly 170,000 clones, around 84% of which were seen just once. The ten largest account for around 1.2% of the sample.

The junction shows trimming of 5 bases on V and 4 bases on J, plus 14 bases between the germline ends. Sequences LNHNV (CDR1) and YYDKDF (CDR2) are obtained from the germline V gene (reference sequence). Its CDR3 holds 14 amino acids, cysteine through phenylalanine. Only CDR3 DNA is held: 42 bases, read in frame from base 1. The cohort comprised several hundred healthy bone marrow donors. All cohort members were sampled while nominally healthy, although unrecorded immune exposures were likely present. The donor was CMV seropositive and belonged to the group of more than 250 seropositive cohort members. A peripheral blood sample was provided by each donor, and peripheral blood mononuclear cells were used for TCR beta sequencing. The Qiagen DNeasy Blood Extraction Kit was used to extract genomic DNA from the blood cell samples. General study outcomes and caveats: The study listed 150 to 200 TCR beta chains as associated with cytomegalovirus. In a later genetic analysis, fewer N-insertions in productive TCRs were reported among donors in an Asian-associated ancestry cluster than the approximately 630-donor mean. The cohort was sequenced for TCR beta chains only, and without alpha or paired-chain data the features that could be detected were limited. Most CMV-associated TCR beta chains appeared to be HLA-restricted in a later analysis, and the HLA associations seemed to be driven largely by CMV exposure. It was suggested by the authors that the approach could potentially be generalized to other disease states and immunological phenotypes. Because some donors lacked HLA typing at each locus, the association tests relied only on the typed subset. The 87-base-pair reads could not distinguish some IMGT-functional V segments, including TRBV6-2 and TRBV6-3, so those segments were excluded. While some public TCRs were present in many individuals, most TCR sequences turned up only very rarely across donors. In a later analysis, HLA-associated TCR beta chains showed more clonal expansion and lower generation probabilities than non-associated chains that were equally common. Linkage disequilibrium might explain the correlated functional status among segregating V segments, but an unknown experimental factor could not be ruled out. In a later analysis, TCR association rates were found to vary across HLA loci, with the most associated TCRs seen for DRB1 alleles and the fewest for HLA-C alleles. Because counts were too low, around 18 rarely observed V segments, including chromosome 9 orphons, were left out of the earlier analysis of 587 of the donors. A further reported finding was that TCR beta sequences accurately predicted the HLA-A and HLA-B alleles for most subjects in the first cohort. Immune exposure information for the cohort was limited to CMV serostatus. Three of the identified cytomegalovirus-associated TCR beta chains were confirmed in vitro to be specific for cytomegalovirus antigens. When HLA alleles, especially DR and DQ, strongly co-occurred, TCR associations were difficult to assign to individual alleles. An earlier analysis of approximately 570 of the donors showed that most TCR beta V segments appeared in productive rearrangements either about 90% or about 30% of the time, which broadly matched IMGT annotations. A later analysis reported that several top co-occurrence clusters appeared linked to parvovirus B19, influenza, CMV and Epstein-Barr virus. The sequencing pipeline was judged likely to have produced a cluster of highly shared sequence variants as a technical artifact. In a later analysis, 15,000 to 20,000 TCR beta sequences were associated with specific HLA alleles at a false discovery rate of 0.05. V-gene and J-gene trimming of TCR beta chains was associated with a missense DCLRE1C variant in a later genetic analysis, and the association was replicated in an independent cohort. The classifier was reported to diagnose cytomegalovirus status with high specificity and sensitivity in both the original cohort and the validation cohort. Presence/absence analyses assumed roughly uniform sequencing depth across donors, an assumption that may not hold.

This clone was counted a single time. No cognate antigen has been identified for it. The input lacks base qualities; no much larger clone sits a single base away. The material sequenced was PBMCs. The receptor chain draws on TRBV15 and TRBJ1-2; the D gene is not confidently resolved. The sequence was obtained from a girl aged 2-10 years in good health and CMV-seropositive. The DNA is as follows: TGTGCCACCAGCGCAACCCGGGGTGGCTATGGCTACACCTTC. Its protein product is CATSATRGGYGYTF.